The 10 T cell receptor beta chains below all came from one sample that was sequenced in a study of blood T cells in healthy people across ages. Primers used in a second PCR of roughly 7 to 12 cycles were a sample-barcoded 5' primer and a J-beta primer mix. TCRdb recomputed calls from the 5' RACE reads with MiXCR, one row per CDR3 protein. The table lists around 1,900,000 distinct CDR3 sequences, about 39% of them singletons, with under 25% in the top ten. The sample consisted of blood. These receptors came from a human donor in good health.

The chain employs TRBV29-1 and TRBJ1-1, with D unresolved. This CDR3 contains 11 residues. Germline lookup yields CDR1 SQVTM and CDR2 ANQGSEA. Trimming removed 6 bases from V and 5 bases from J, with 10 bases in between. Here the CDR3 reads CSVLDITEAFF. The DNA for the CDR3 is TGCAGCGTCCTTGACATAACTGAAGCTTTCTTT.

This chain connects TRBV5-1 to TRBJ2-7; 10 bases agree with TRBD1. The CDR3 has 15 residues. J gave up 4 bases and V 7 bases, and 11 bases lay outside the gene matches. Germline V CDR1 and CDR2: SGHRS, YFSETQ. The CDR3: CASRSGTGEVYEQYF. The DNA of the CDR3 is TGCGCCAGCCGTTCCGGGACAGGGGAAGTTTACGAGCAGTACTTC.

The chain carries TRBV6-5 and TRBJ2-1, with D possibly being TRBD2 (5 bases). The J call may be incorrect, as the DNA end agrees better with TRBJ2-7. The germline CDR1 and CDR2 sequences are MNHEY and SVGAGI. CDR3 length: 15 residues. DNA of the CDR3: TGTGCCAGCAGTTACAGGCCTAGCTCCTACAATGAGCAGTACTTC. This gives the protein CASSYRPSSYNEQYF.

The chain links TRBV3-1 to TRBJ2-1; D could derive from TRBD1 or TRBD2 (7 bases each). The ends were cut back, 4 bases at V and 7 bases at J, with 14 bases in the middle. Germline assignment: CDR1 LGHDT and CDR2 YNNKEL (reference sequence). The CDR3 has 14 residues. The CDR3 spells CASSRGGGQNEQFF. In DNA form, the CDR3 reads TGTGCCAGCAGCCGAGGCGGGGGACAGAATGAGCAGTTCTTC.

This chain joins TRBV28 and TRBJ2-3; D might be TRBD2 (5 bases). The CDR3 is made up of 13 amino acids. Germline V gene lookup returns CDR1 MDHEN and CDR2 SYDVKM. The V and J ends lost 5 bases and 4 bases respectively, with 10 bases between them. This CDR3 reads CASSRLLADTQYF. In nucleotides, the CDR3 is TGTGCCAGCAGTCGCCTACTAGCAGATACGCAGTATTTT. The full variable domain, its missing parts supplied by reference TRBV28 and TRBJ2-3, is DVKVTQSSRYLVKRTGEKVFLECVQDMDHENMFWYRQDPGLGLRLIYFSYDVKMKEKGDIPEGYSVSREKKERFSLILESASTNQTSMYLCASSRLLADTQYFGPGTRLTVL.

The rearrangement joins TRBV24-1 to TRBJ1-2, with a weak D call TRBD1 (6 bases). V was pared by 5 bases and J by 6 bases, with 21 bases between. This CDR3 has 16 amino acids. Germline values: CDR1 KGHDR, CDR2 SFDVKD. DNA of the CDR3: TGTGCCACCAGTGGTCGACAGGTTTTGAATTTTCATGGCTACACCTTC. Its protein is CATSGRQVLNFHGYTF.

This clonotype was picked up a small number of times. The gene calls are TRBV2 and TRBJ2-5; 9 bases map to TRBD1. CDR3 length: 14 residues. The germline V gene has CDR1 SNHLY and CDR2 FYNNEI. The trim removed 9 bases at V and 3 bases at J, leaving 8 bases unmatched. CDR3 nucleotide sequence: TGTGCCAGTAGAAGGGGACAGGGAGAAGAGACCCAGTACTTC. Its protein product is CASRRGQGEETQYF.

This clonotype came up a few times. The rearrangement links TRBV4-2 to TRBJ1-2; D is uncertain. Germline V CDR1 and CDR2: LGHNA, YNFKEQ. This CDR3 region has 14 residues. V lost 4 bases to trimming and J lost 4 bases, with 13 bases between them. The CDR3 region is CASSLPGDSYGYTF. DNA for the CDR3: TGTGCCAGCAGCCTACCGGGAGATAGCTATGGCTACACCTTC.

This clonotype appeared a few times. The chain links TRBV10-3 to TRBJ2-5; D is ambiguous. CDR3 length equals 13 residues. Trimming cost V 4 bases and J 1 base, with 7 bases left between them. Looked up from germline, CDR1 is ENHRY and CDR2 is SYGVKD. The CDR3 coding sequence is TGTGCCATCAGTGCCCAGGTCCAAGAGACCCAGTACTTC. Translated, it gives CAISAQVQETQYF.

V is TRBV7-9 and J is TRBJ2-7; D may be TRBD1 (6 bases). Looked up from germline, CDR1 is SEHNR and CDR2 is FQNEAQ (reference sequence). V was trimmed by 5 bases and J by 1 base, leaving 15 bases between them. The CDR3 spans 15 residues. The CDR3 sequence: CASSPSEGESYEQYF. The CDR3 DNA follows: TGTGCCAGCAGCCCCAGTGAGGGGGAATCCTACGAGCAGTACTTC.